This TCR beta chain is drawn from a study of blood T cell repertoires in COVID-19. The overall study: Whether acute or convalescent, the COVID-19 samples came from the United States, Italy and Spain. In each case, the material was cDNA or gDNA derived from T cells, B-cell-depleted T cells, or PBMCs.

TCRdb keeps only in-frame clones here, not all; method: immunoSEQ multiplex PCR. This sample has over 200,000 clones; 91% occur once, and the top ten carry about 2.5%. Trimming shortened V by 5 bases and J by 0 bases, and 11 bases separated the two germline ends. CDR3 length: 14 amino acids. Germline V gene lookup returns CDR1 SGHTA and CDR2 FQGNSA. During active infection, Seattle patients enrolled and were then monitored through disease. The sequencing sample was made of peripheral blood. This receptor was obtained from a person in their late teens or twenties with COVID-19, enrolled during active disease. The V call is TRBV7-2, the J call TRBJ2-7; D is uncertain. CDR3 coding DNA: TGTGCCAGCAGCCAAGGTTACAGCTCCTACGAGCAGTACTTC. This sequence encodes CASSQGYSSYEQYF. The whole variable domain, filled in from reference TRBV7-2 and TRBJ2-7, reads GAGVSQSPSNKVTEKGKDVELRCDPISGHTALYWYRQSLGQGLEFLIYFQGNSAPDKSGLPSDRFSAERTGGSVSTLTIQRTQQEDSAVYLCASSQGYSSYEQYFGPGTRLTVT.